The 15 T cell receptor beta chains below all came from one sample that was sequenced in a study of CD8+ T cells in alopecia areata. cDNA serving as the sequencing template came from extracted, reverse transcribed RNA. Assay used: immunoSEQ multiplex PCR; TCRdb lists only in-frame clones, some missing. The table includes hundreds of thousands of clones, more than 45% detected once. Regarding treatment: oral pan-JAK inhibitor, 5-10 mg twice daily. This specimen was CD4+ T cells sorted from blood, taken at week 24, from a patient treated with tofacitinib. All receptors derive from a human donor with alopecia areata.

The chain employs TRBV6-1 and TRBJ1-1; a weak D match, TRBD1 (6 bases). The CDR3 contains 15 residues. Trimming took off 2 bases at V and 5 bases at J, with 15 bases between the two ends. The germline CDR1 and CDR2 sequences are MNHNS and SASEGT. The CDR3 reads CASSERGHHGTEAFF. For the CDR3, the DNA is TGTGCCAGCAGTGAACGGGGACACCACGGAACTGAAGCTTTCTTT.

On this clone itself: The junction departs from the called germline gene at one end, perhaps through a read error. The chain couples TRBV2 to TRBJ2-2, with D hard to call. The CDR3 has 14 residues. CDR1 SNHLY and CDR2 FYNNEI come from the germline V gene. The CDR3 sequence: CASTPLLDTGELFF. For the CDR3, the DNA is TGTGCGAGCACCCCCTTATTGGACACCGGGGAGCTGTTTTTT.

The CDR3 loop is CASSPGTSGTDTQYF. In nucleotides, the CDR3 is TGCGCCAGCAGCCCCGGGACTAGCGGCACAGATACGCAGTATTTT. This chain connects TRBV5-1 to TRBJ2-3; TRBD2 matches at 10 bases. Germline V CDR1 and CDR2: SGHRS, YFSETQ. The junction had 3 bases not matched to a gene; V was cut back by 4 bases and J by 1 base. This CDR3 region has 15 residues.

V gene TRBV23-1 combines with J gene TRBJ2-3; D gene ambiguous. TRBV23-1 falls under the ORF class, with uncertain function. This CDR3 has 13 amino acids. Trimming took off 3 bases at V and 9 bases at J, with 13 bases between the two ends. The CDR3 here is CASSQDPLDTQYF. CDR3 coding DNA: TGCGCCAGCAGTCAGGATCCCTTGGACACGCAGTATTTT.

This clone was counted between two and nine times. This chain uses TRBV19 with TRBJ1-1, with a weak D call TRBD1 (6 bases). The CDR3 spans 15 residues. V dropped 5 bases and J dropped 1 base, with 14 bases sitting between them. The germline V gene encodes CDR1 LNHDA and CDR2 SQIVND (reference sequence). The CDR3 DNA is TGTGCCAGTAGTTTACAAGCAGGGGCGAACACTGAAGCTTTCTTT. This sequence encodes CASSLQAGANTEAFF.

This clone was observed a few times. J is TRBJ1-6 and V is TRBV7-9; no clear D gene. The length of the CDR3 is 15 residues. The germline V gene encodes CDR1 SEHNR and CDR2 FQNEAQ (reference sequence). The V and J ends lost 0 bases and 10 bases respectively, with 13 bases between them. Here the CDR3 DNA reads TGTGCCAGCAGCTTAGCGGCGGGAGACAAATCACCCCTCCACTTT. Protein product: CASSLAAGDKSPLHF.

This chain links TRBV5-1 with TRBJ1-4; 9 nucleotides line up with TRBD1. The V gene end was trimmed by 4 bases and the J gene end by 5 bases; junction bases not matched to a gene: 3. The CDR3 contains 14 residues. Germline V gene lookup returns CDR1 SGHRS and CDR2 YFSETQ. CDR3 region: CASSIGTGNEKLFF. CDR3 nucleotides: TGCGCCAGCAGCATCGGGACAGGGAATGAAAAACTGTTTTTT.

This clone appeared a few times. The genes are TRBV29-1 and TRBJ2-5; D possibly corresponds to TRBD2 (7 bases). CDR3 length equals 13 residues. Germline values: CDR1 SQVTM, CDR2 ANQGSEA. The V end lost 3 bases, the J end lost 4 bases, and 12 bases lay between the germline ends. CDR3 bases: TGCAGCGTTGACCAGGGAGGGGGAGAGACCCAGTACTTC. Translation: CSVDQGGGETQYF.

In its sample, this clone was seen a few times. A read error may produce the germline difference seen at one junction end. This chain uses TRBV19 with TRBJ2-2; D call uncertain. The CDR3 loop spans 14 amino acids. CDR1 LNHDA and CDR2 SQIVND come from the germline V gene (reference sequence). In nucleotides, the CDR3 is TGTGCAAGTACGGGCTTAGGGTACACCGGGGAGCTGTTTTTT. As protein: CASTGLGYTGELFF.

This clone was observed many times. The chain joins TRBV5-1 to TRBJ2-3; TRBD1 matches at 7 bases. CDR3 size: 16 residues. Trimming removed 1 base from V and 3 bases from J; junction bases left unmatched: 8. The V gene's germline CDR1 is SGHRS and CDR2 YFSETQ. CDR3 loop: CASSLIRDSLTDTQYF. CDR3 in DNA: TGCGCCAGCAGCTTGATCCGGGACAGCTTGACAGATACGCAGTATTTT.

This clone has just a few counts. The gene calls are TRBV7-2 and TRBJ1-6; 8 bases are shared with TRBD1. This CDR3 is built from 16 residues. V gave up 2 bases and J gave up 13 bases; unmatched junction bases: 13. Germline V lookup: CDR1 SGHTA, CDR2 FQGNSA. The CDR3 loop reads CASSLSPGGDRRPLHF. CDR3 nucleotides: TGTGCCAGCAGCTTAAGTCCAGGGGGCGACCGACGGCCCCTCCACTTT.

The DNA of the CDR3 is TGTGCCAGCAGTTTATCGCACCCAGGGGAGCAGTACTTC. Translation: CASSLSHPGEQYF. V gene TRBV27 combines with J gene TRBJ2-7; D perhaps matches TRBD1 (5 bases). Trimming left V 0 bases short and J 7 bases short, with 10 bases between. The CDR3 has 13 residues. The germline gives CDR1 MNHEY, CDR2 SMNVEV (reference sequence).

This clone was observed a few times. CDR3 amino acids: CASSWSGEPRNIQYF. The CDR3 region has the DNA TGTGCCAGCAGCTGGTCAGGGGAGCCGAGGAACATTCAGTACTTC. The chain has TRBV5-4 and TRBJ2-4, with D possibly matching TRBD1 (6 bases). The length of the CDR3 is 15 residues. The V and J ends lost 3 bases and 7 bases respectively, with 17 bases between them. Germline V gene data show CDR1 as SGHNT and CDR2 as YYREEE (reference sequence).

The genes are TRBV27 and TRBJ2-5; D possibly corresponds to TRBD2 (6 bases). Germline V gives CDR1 MNHEY, CDR2 SMNVEV (reference sequence). Between the trimmed V and J ends, which lost 8 bases and 0 bases, there was a span of 13 bases. The CDR3 extends over 14 amino acids. Here the CDR3 reads CASRTGEYQETQYF. For the CDR3, the DNA is TGTGCCAGCCGCACGGGGGAATACCAAGAGACCCAGTACTTC.

The gene calls are TRBV25-1 and TRBJ2-7; D is ambiguous. Germline lookup yields CDR1 MGHDK and CDR2 SYGVNS. Trimming left V 0 bases short and J 4 bases short, with 10 bases between. The CDR3 has 14 residues. CDR3 DNA sequence: TGTGCCAGCAGTGAATATAGGGTCCCTTACGAGCAGTACTTC. Translated, it gives CASSEYRVPYEQYF.